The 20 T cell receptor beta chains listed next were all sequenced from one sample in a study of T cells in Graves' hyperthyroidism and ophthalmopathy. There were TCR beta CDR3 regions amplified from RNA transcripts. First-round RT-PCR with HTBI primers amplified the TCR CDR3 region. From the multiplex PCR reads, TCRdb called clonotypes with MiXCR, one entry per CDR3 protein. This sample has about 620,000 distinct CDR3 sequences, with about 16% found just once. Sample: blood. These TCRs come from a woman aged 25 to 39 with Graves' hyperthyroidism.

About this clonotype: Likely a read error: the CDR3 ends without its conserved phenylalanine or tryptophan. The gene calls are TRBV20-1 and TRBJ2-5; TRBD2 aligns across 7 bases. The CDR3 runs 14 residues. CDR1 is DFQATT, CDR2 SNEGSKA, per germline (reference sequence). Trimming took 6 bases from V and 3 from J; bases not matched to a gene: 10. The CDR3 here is CSASTPRGEETQYS. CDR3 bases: TGCAGTGCCTCCACTCCCCGGGGGGAAGAGACCCAGTACTCC.

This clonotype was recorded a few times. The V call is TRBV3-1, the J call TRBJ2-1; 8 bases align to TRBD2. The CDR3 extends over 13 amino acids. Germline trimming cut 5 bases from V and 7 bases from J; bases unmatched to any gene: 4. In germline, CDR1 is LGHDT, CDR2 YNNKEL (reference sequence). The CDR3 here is CASSSGTRNEQFF. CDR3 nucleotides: TGTGCCAGCAGCTCCGGGACTAGGAATGAGCAGTTCTTC.

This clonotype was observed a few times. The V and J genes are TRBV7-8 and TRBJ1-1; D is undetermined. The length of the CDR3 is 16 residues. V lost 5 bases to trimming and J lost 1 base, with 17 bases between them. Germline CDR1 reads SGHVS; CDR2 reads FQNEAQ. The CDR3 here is CASSPLVVATNTEAFF. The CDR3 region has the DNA TGTGCCAGCAGCCCTCTGGTGGTAGCGACGAACACTGAAGCTTTCTTT.

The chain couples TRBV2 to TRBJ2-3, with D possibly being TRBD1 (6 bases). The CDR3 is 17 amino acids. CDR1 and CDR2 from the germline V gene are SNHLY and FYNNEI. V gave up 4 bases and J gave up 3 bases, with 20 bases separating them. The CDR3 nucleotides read TGTGCCAGCAGTGGAGCAAGGCAGGGGTGGGGGACAGATACGCAGTATTTT. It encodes CASSGARQGWGTDTQYF.

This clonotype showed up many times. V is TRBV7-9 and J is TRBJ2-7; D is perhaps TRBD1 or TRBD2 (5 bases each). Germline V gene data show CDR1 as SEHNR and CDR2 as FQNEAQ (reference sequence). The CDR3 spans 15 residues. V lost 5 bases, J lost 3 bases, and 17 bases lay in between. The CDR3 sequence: CASSITRQRGYEQYF. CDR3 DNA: TGTGCCAGCAGCATAACCCGACAGAGGGGCTACGAGCAGTACTTC.

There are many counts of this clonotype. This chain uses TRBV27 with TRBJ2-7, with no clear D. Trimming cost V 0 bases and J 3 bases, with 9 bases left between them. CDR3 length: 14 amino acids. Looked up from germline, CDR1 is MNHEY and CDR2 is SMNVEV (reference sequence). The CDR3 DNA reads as TGTGCCAGCAGTTTATCCAACAGAATCTACGAGCAGTACTTC. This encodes CASSLSNRIYEQYF.

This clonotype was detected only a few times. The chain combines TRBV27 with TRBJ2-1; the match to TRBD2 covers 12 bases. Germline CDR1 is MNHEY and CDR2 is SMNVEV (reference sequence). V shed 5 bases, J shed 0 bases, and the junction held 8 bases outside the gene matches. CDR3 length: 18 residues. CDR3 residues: CASSTYGLAGSSYNEQFF. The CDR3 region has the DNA TGTGCCAGCAGTACCTACGGACTAGCGGGGAGCTCCTACAATGAGCAGTTCTTC.

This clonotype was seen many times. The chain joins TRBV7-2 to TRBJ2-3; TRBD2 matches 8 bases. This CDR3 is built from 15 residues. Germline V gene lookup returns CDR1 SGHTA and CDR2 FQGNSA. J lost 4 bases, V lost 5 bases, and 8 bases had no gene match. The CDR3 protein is CASSGSGTLPDTQYF. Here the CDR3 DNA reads TGTGCCAGCAGCGGTAGCGGGACTCTCCCAGATACGCAGTATTTT.

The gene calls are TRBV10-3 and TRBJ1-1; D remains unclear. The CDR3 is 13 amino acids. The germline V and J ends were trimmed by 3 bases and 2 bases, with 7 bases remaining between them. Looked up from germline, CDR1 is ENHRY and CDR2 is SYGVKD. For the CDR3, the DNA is TGTGCCATCAGTGAACTCGTCAACACTGAAGCTTTCTTT. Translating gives CAISELVNTEAFF.

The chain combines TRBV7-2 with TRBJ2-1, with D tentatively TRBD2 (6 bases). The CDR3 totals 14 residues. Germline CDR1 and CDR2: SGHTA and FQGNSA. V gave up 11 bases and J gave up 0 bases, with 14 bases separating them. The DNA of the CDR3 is TGTGCCGGGACTGCGCTGAGCTCCTACAATGAGCAGTTCTTC. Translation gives CAGTALSSYNEQFF.

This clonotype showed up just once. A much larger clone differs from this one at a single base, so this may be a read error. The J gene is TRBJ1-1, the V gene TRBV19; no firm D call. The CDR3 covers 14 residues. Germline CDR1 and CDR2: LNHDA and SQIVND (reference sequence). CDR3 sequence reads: CPSSKGQLNTEAFF. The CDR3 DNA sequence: TGTCCCAGTAGTAAGGGTCAACTGAACACTGAAGCTTTCTTT.

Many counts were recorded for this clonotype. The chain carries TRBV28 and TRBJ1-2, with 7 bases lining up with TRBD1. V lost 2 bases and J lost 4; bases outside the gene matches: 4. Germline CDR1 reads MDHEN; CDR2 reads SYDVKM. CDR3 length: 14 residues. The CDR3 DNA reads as TGTGCCAGCAGTTTAAACAGGGGAACCTATGGCTACACCTTC. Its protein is CASSLNRGTYGYTF.

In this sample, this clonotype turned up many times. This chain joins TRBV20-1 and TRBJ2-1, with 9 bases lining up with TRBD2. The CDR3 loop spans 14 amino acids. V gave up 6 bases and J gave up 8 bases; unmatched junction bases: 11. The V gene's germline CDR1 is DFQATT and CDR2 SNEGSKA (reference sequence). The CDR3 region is CSAESGRMVDEQFF. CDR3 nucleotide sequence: TGCAGTGCGGAGAGCGGGAGGATGGTCGATGAGCAGTTCTTC.

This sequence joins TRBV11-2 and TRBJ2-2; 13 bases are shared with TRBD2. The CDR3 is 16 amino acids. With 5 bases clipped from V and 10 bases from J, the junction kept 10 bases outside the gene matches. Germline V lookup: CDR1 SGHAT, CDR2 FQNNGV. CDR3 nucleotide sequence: TGTGCCAGCAGCCCCTGGACTAGCGGGAGAGGAAAGGAGCTGTTTTTT. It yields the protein CASSPWTSGRGKELFF.

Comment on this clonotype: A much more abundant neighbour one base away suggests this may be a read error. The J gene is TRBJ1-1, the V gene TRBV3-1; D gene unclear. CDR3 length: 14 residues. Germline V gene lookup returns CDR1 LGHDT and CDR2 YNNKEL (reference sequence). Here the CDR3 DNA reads TGTGCCAGCATCCAAGCACTATCTTCGACTGAAGCTTTCTTT. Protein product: CASIQALSSTEAFF.

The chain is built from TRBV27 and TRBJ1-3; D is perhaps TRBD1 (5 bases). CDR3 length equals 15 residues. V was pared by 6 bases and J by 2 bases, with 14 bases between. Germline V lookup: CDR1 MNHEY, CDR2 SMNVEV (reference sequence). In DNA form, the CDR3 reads TGTGCCAGCAGCCGCGACAGTTTCGCTGGAAACACCATATATTTT. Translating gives CASSRDSFAGNTIYF.

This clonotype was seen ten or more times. CDR3: CASSEVGGVYEQYF. The CDR3 DNA follows: TGTGCCAGCAGTGAAGTAGGCGGAGTCTACGAGCAGTACTTC. The gene calls are TRBV6-1 and TRBJ2-7; D is unclear. The germline V gene has CDR1 MNHNS and CDR2 SASEGT. The CDR3 is 14 residues long. V was trimmed by 1 base and J by 3 bases, leaving 10 bases between them.

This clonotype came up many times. CDR3 loop: CASSLRGSPYEQYF. The CDR3 DNA is TGTGCCAGCAGTTTAAGGGGGTCCCCCTACGAGCAGTACTTC. The genes are TRBV28 and TRBJ2-7, with D possibly being TRBD1 (6 bases). The germline CDR1 and CDR2 sequences are MDHEN and SYDVKM. Trimming stripped 2 bases from V and 2 bases from J, with 10 bases between. The CDR3 has 14 residues.

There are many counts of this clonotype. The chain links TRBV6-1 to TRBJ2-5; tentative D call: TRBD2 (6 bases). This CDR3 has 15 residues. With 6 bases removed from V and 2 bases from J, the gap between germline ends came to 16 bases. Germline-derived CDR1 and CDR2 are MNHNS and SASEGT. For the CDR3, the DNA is TGTGCCAGCAGGAACGGGGGAGGAGTTCAAGAGACCCAGTACTTC. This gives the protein CASRNGGGVQETQYF.

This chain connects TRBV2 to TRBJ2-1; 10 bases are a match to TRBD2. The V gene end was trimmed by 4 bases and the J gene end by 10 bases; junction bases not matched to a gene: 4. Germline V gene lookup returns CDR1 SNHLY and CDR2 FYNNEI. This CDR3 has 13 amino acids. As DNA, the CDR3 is TGTGCCAGCAGTGGCCTAGCGGGAGTAGAGCAGTTCTTC. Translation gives CASSGLAGVEQFF. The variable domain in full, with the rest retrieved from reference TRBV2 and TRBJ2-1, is EPEVTQTPSHQVTQMGQEVILRCVPISNHLYFYWYRQILGQKVEFLVSFYNNEISEKSEIFDDQFSVERPDGSNFTLKIRSTKLEDSAMYFCASSGLAGVEQFFGPGTRLTVL.